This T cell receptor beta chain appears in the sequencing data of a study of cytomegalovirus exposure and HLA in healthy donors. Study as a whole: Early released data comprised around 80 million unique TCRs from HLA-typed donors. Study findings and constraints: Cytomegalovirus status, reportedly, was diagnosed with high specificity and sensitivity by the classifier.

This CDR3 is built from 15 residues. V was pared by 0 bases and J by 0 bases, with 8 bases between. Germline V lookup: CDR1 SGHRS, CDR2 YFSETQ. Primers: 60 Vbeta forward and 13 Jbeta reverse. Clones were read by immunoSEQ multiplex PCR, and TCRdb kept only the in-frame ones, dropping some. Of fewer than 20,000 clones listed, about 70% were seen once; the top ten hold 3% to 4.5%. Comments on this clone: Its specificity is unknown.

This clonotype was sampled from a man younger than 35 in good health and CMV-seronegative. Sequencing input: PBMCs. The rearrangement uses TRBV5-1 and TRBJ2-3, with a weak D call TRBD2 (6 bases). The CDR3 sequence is CASSLVLASTDTQYF. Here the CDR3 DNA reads TGCGCCAGCAGCTTGGTACTAGCAAGCACAGATACGCAGTATTTT.